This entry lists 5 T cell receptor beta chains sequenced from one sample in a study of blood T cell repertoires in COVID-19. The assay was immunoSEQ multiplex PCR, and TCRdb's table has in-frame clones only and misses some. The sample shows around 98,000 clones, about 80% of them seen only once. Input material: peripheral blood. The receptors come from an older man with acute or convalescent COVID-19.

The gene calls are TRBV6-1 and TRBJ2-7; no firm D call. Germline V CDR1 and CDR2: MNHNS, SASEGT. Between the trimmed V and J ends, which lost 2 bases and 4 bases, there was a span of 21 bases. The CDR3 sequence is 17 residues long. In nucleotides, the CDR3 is TGTGCCAGCAGTGAAATATTCGTATCGAGGTTTTCGTACGAGCAGTACTTC. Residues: CASSEIFVSRFSYEQYF.

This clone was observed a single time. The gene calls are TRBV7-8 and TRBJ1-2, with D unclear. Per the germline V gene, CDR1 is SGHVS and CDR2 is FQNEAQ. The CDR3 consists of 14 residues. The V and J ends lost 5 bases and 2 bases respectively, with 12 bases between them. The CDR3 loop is CASSPREGNYGYTF. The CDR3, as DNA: TGTGCCAGCAGCCCCCGTGAGGGCAACTATGGCTACACCTTC.

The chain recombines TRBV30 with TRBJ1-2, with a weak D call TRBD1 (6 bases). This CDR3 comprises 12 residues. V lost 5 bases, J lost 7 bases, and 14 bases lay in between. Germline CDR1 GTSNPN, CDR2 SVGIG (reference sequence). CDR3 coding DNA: TGTGCCTGGGTGTACGGGGGGGCTGGCTACACCTTC. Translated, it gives CAWVYGGAGYTF.

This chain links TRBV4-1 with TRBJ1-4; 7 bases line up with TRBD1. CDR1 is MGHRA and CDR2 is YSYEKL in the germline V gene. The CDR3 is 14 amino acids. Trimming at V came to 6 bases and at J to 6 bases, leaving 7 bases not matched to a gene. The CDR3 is CASSQGQTDEKLFF. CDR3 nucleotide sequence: TGCGCCAGCAGTCAGGGACAGACCGATGAAAAACTGTTTTTT.

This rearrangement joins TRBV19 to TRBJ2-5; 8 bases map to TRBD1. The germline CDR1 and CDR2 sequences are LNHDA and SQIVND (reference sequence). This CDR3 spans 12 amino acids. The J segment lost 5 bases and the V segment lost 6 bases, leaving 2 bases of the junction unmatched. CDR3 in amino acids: CASSRGPETQYF. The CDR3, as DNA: TGTGCCAGTAGCAGGGGGCCGGAGACCCAGTACTTC.